This T cell receptor (beta chain) was documented in a study of metastatic and nonmetastatic thyroid tumors. Looking at the study overall: Samples came from malignant and benign thyroid patients, and repertoires were compared across blood and tumor or nodule tissue. Study-level results: As reported, TCR beta diversity in blood and tumor was significantly higher in malignant thyroid tumors than in benign nodules.

As concerns this clone: Its specificity is unknown.

TCRdb ran MiXCR on the PCR reads. The sample includes about 41,000 clones, 20% to 30% of them seen just once. This CDR3 spans 16 amino acids. Germline values: CDR1 MGHRA, CDR2 YSYEKL. V lost 3 bases and J lost 0; bases outside the gene matches: 8. Nobody among the patients had been given any treatment before thyroid surgery. Material: tumor tissue. J is TRBJ2-7 and V is TRBV4-1; 7 bases match TRBD2. The sequence came from a female donor with papillary thyroid cancer or a benign thyroid nodule (not recorded which). Some clones in this sample may be carry-over from other donors' samples. CDR3 coding DNA: TGCGCCAGCAGCCATGGAGCGGGATCCAGCTCCTACGAGCAGTACTTC. It is translated as CASSHGAGSSSYEQYF.